Following are 14 T cell receptor beta chains from one sample sequenced in a study of shared clonotypes between healthy human individuals. Sequencing used immunoSEQ multiplex PCR; TCRdb keeps in-frame clones, though not all of them. This table holds about 2.4 million clones, 93% found once. Sequencing was performed on naive CD4+ T cells from PBMCs. Subset: CD45RA+ positively selected. These receptors were collected from a man aged 18 to 35 in good health. Some clones in this sample may be carry-over from other donors' samples.

The table lists this clone with a count of one. The chain has TRBV7-9 and TRBJ2-5; 9 bases fit TRBD1. J was trimmed by 2 bases and V by 5 bases; bases with no gene match: 3. The length of the CDR3 is 14 residues. Germline assignment: CDR1 SEHNR and CDR2 FQNEAQ (reference sequence). The CDR3 nucleotides are TGTGCCAGCAGCCGACAGGGGGGTCAAGAGACCCAGTACTTC. This codes for CASSRQGGQETQYF.

The chain is built from TRBV19 and TRBJ1-5; TRBD1 matches 10 bases. The germline V gene encodes CDR1 LNHDA and CDR2 SQIVND (reference sequence). The CDR3 consists of 15 residues. V lost 5 bases, J lost 9 bases, and 10 bases stayed unmatched. Here the CDR3 reads CASSSRTGGDPPQHF. In DNA form, the CDR3 reads TGTGCCAGTAGTTCAAGGACAGGGGGAGATCCGCCCCAGCATTTT.

The chain combines TRBV6-1 with TRBJ1-4; tentatively, D is TRBD1 (6 bases). V was clipped by 3 bases and J by 3 bases, with 17 bases between them. CDR3 length: 17 residues. The V gene's germline CDR1 is MNHNS and CDR2 SASEGT. The CDR3 DNA sequence: TGTGCCAGCAGTGACCCGTCGAACAGGGACCCTAATGAAAAACTGTTTTTT. It codes for CASSDPSNRDPNEKLFF.

This clone appeared a single time. The rearrangement joins TRBV5-5 to TRBJ1-4; maybe TRBD1 (5 bases). CDR3 length: 17 residues. Trimming cost V 4 bases and J 5 bases, with 21 bases left between them. CDR1 is SGHKS and CDR2 is YYEKEE in the germline V gene (reference sequence). The CDR3: CASSPRDPQRGNEKLFF. In nucleotides, the CDR3 is TGTGCCAGCAGCCCGAGGGACCCACAACGGGGAAATGAAAAACTGTTTTTT.

On this clone itself: Mismatch with germline at one junction end may stem from a read error. This chain connects TRBV12-5 to TRBJ1-1, with 7 bases that match TRBD1. The CDR3 has 15 residues. CDR1 and CDR2 (germline): LGHNT, FRNRAP. The CDR3 bases are TGTGCTAGTGATTTGGGGGACAGTGACAACACTGAAGCTTTCTTT. It yields the protein CASDLGDSDNTEAFF.

This sequence joins TRBV20-1 and TRBJ1-2; a weak D match, TRBD1 (5 bases). Trimming stripped 5 bases from V and 4 bases from J, with 8 bases between. This CDR3 region has 11 residues. The germline V gene has CDR1 DFQATT and CDR2 SNEGSKA (reference sequence). The CDR3 sequence: CSAYGTYGYTF. The CDR3 nucleotides are TGCAGTGCTTATGGGACCTATGGCTACACCTTC.

V usage is TRBV18 and J usage is TRBJ2-1; D ambiguous. The CDR3 consists of 15 residues. CDR1 KGHSH and CDR2 LQKENI come from the germline V gene. Deletions cut 2 bases from V and 6 bases from J, with 14 bases between. CDR3 bases: TGTGCCAGCTCACCAGAGGCTGCACATATCAATGAGCAGTTCTTC. Residues: CASSPEAAHINEQFF.

CDR3 DNA sequence: TGTGCCAGCAGCCGGTTAGAGGCCAATCAGCCCCAGCATTTT. Residues: CASSRLEANQPQHF. V and J are TRBV5-6 and TRBJ1-5, with D uncertain. CDR1 is SGHDT and CDR2 is YYEEEE in the germline V gene. V was pared by 4 bases and J by 3 bases, with 11 bases between. This CDR3 has 14 residues.

J is TRBJ1-1 and V is TRBV28; no definite D call. V gave up 1 base and J gave up 6 bases, with 9 bases separating them. Germline V lookup: CDR1 MDHEN, CDR2 SYDVKM. The CDR3 runs to 13 residues. The CDR3 here is CASSLSGRAEAFF. The CDR3 DNA sequence: TGTGCCAGCAGTTTATCCGGCCGGGCTGAAGCTTTCTTT.

This sequence joins TRBV29-1 and TRBJ2-7; TRBD1 or TRBD2 may be the D gene (6 bases each). V was shortened by 1 base and J by 4 bases, with 17 bases between the two germline ends. The CDR3 runs 15 residues. Germline V gives CDR1 SQVTM, CDR2 ANQGSEA. In nucleotides, the CDR3 is TGCAGCGTTGAAGTCCGGGGGCGGAATCCGTACGAGCAGTACTTC. It codes for CSVEVRGRNPYEQYF.

In its sample, this clone was seen once. V gene TRBV6-5 combines with J gene TRBJ2-7; weak D call: TRBD2 (6 bases). V was clipped by 7 bases and J by 2 bases, with 15 bases between them. Germline CDR1 MNHEY, CDR2 SVGAGI. The CDR3 contains 14 residues. The CDR3 protein is CASTDVGTPYEQYF. The CDR3 region has the DNA TGTGCCAGCACCGACGTCGGGACTCCCTACGAGCAGTACTTC.

The genes are TRBV5-5 and TRBJ2-7; TRBD1 aligns across 10 bases. Unmatched junction bases numbered 5, after V lost 6 bases and J lost 2 bases. The V gene's germline CDR1 is SGHKS and CDR2 YYEKEE (reference sequence). The CDR3 has 14 residues. The CDR3 nucleotides read TGTGCCAGCAACGAGACAGGGGGCCCCTACGAGCAGTACTTC. Translated, it gives CASNETGGPYEQYF.

V and J are TRBV30 and TRBJ2-7, with TRBD2 matching over 14 bases. After removal of 7 bases from V and 1 base from J, the junction contained 12 bases not matched to a gene. The CDR3 is made up of 17 amino acids. Germline assignment: CDR1 GTSNPN and CDR2 SVGIG (reference sequence). The CDR3 is CAYSGRRTSGGSYEQYF. In DNA, the CDR3 is TGTGCCTACTCAGGACGGAGGACTAGCGGGGGGTCCTACGAGCAGTACTTC.

The V and J genes are TRBV5-4 and TRBJ2-2; TRBD2 matches at 11 bases. CDR1 is SGHNT, CDR2 YYREEE, per germline (reference sequence). Trimming removed 4 bases from V and 7 bases from J; junction bases left unmatched: 9. This CDR3 contains 16 residues. Here the CDR3 reads CASSPASGRSLGELFF. CDR3 bases: TGTGCCAGCAGCCCAGCTAGCGGGAGGTCTCTCGGGGAGCTGTTTTTT.